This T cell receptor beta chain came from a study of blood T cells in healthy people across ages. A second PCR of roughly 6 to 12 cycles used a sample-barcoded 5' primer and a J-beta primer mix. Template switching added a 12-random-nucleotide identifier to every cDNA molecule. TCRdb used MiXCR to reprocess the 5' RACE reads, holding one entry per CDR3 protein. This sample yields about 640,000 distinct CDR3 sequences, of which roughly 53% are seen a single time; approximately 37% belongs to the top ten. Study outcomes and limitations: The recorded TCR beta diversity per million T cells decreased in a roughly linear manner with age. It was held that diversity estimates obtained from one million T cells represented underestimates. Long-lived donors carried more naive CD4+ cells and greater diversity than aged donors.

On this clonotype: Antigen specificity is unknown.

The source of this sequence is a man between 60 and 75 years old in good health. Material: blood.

The CDR3 nucleotides are TGCAGTGCTAGAGATCTCAGTTCTAGCGGGTTCACAGATACGCAGTATTTT. This codes for CSARDLSSSGFTDTQYF. The rearrangement joins TRBV20-1 to TRBJ2-3; 8 positions match TRBD2. V gave up 0 bases and J gave up 2 bases; unmatched junction bases: 10. Germline V CDR1 and CDR2: DFQATT, SNEGSKA (reference sequence). The CDR3 totals 17 residues.